Listed here is a single T cell receptor beta chain. The sample originates from a study of long-term antiretroviral therapy in people with HIV. The assay used was immunoSEQ (version v3.0), run at survey level. Each sample had sequencing targeting roughly 40,000-50,000 T-cell genomes. Generated by immunoSEQ multiplex PCR, the TCRdb table keeps only in-frame clones and is missing some. The data contain around 29,000 clones, roughly 96% of them seen just once; the ten biggest clones take up 6.5% to 10%. The CDR3 has 13 amino acids. Germline CDR1 is MNHEY and CDR2 is SMNVEV (reference sequence). Trimming pared 6 bases from V and 2 bases from J, leaving 8 bases between.

The starting material was unsorted PBMCs, obtained more than 6 years after starting antiretroviral therapy. V gene TRBV27 combines with J gene TRBJ1-5, with a tentative D call TRBD1 (6 bases). This sequence originates from a man aged 25-45 years with HIV. DNA for the CDR3: TGTGCCAGCAGGCGACAGGGCAATCAGCCCCAGCATTTT. Its translation: CASRRQGNQPQHF.